This entry describes one TCR beta chain. Authors' processing steps: Junction-only sequences produced by ImmunoSEQ had no quality scores, so filtering differed. TCRdb keeps only in-frame clones here, not all; method: immunoSEQ multiplex PCR. D and trimming come from the DNA, and the V and J calls and clone size come from that table. The sample records 1.5 million to 1.9 million clones, roughly 98% being singletons. This CDR3 spans 11 amino acids. Looked up from germline, CDR1 is SGHDT and CDR2 is YYEEEE. The V end lost 3 bases, the J end lost 8 bases, and 8 bases lay between the germline ends. Investigators divided CD4+ cells into CD45RA+ naive and CD45RA-negative memory subsets. This record belongs to a study of shared clonotypes between healthy human individuals. Whole-study context: The cohort had two women and three men, ages 18 to 49.

The specimen sequenced was naive CD4+ T cells sorted from blood. Specified subset: CD45RA+ positively selected. The chain carries TRBV5-6 and TRBJ1-2; D not resolved. This TCR came from a man aged 25-45 years in good health. CDR3: CASSSQGGYTF. DNA of the CDR3: TGTGCCAGCAGCTCCCAAGGGGGCTACACCTTC.